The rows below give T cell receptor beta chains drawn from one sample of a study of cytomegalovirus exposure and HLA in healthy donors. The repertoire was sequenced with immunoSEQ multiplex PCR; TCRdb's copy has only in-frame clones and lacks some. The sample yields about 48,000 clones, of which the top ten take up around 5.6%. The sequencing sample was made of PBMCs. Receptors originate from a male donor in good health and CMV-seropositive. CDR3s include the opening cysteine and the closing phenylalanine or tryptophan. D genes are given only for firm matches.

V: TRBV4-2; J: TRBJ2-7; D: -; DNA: TGTGCCAGCAGCCAAGAACACCTAGATTCTTACGAGCAGTACTTC; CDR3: CASSQEHLDSYEQYF
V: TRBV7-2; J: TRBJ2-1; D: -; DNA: TGTGCCAGCAGCCGACAGGTGGCTTTGGACAATGAGCAGTTCTTC; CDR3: CASSRQVALDNEQFF
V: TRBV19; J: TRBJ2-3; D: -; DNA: TGTGCCAGTAGTATTTTTGGCGGGGGCACAGATACGCAGTATTTT; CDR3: CASSIFGGGTDTQYF
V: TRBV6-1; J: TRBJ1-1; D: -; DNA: TGTGCCAGCAGTGAAGTTAGCGGGGGGAACACTGAAGCTTTCTTT; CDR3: CASSEVSGGNTEAFF
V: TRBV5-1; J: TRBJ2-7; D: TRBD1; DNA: TGCGCCAGCAGCCGAATCCCGGGACAGGTTGCGTACGAGCAGTACTTC; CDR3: CASSRIPGQVAYEQYF
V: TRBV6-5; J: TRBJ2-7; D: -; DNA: TGTGCCAGCAGTTACGGCCTTATTACCTACGAGCAGTACTTC; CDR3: CASSYGLITYEQYF
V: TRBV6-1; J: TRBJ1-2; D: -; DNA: TGTGCCAGCAGTGAATATCGTGACAGTCGGGGCTACACCTTC; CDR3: CASSEYRDSRGYTF
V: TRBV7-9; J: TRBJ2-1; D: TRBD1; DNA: TGTGCCAGCAGCTTAATGGCAGGGGGCCTTTACAATGAGCAGTTCTTC; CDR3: CASSLMAGGLYNEQFF
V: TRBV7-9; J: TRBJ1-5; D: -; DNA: TGTGCCAGCAGCTTCTCATTTGAGCTCGGTCAGCCCCAGCATTTT; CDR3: CASSFSFELGQPQHF
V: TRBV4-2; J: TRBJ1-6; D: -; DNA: TGTGCCAGCAGCCCACTTGGAGGCAGGGGAGATTCACCCCTCCACTTT; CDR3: CASSPLGGRGDSPLHF
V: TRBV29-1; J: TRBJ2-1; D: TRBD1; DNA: TGCAGCGTTGGGACAGGGGTACAGGCTGAGCAGTTCTTC; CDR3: CSVGTGVQAEQFF
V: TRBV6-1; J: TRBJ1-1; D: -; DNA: TGTGCCAGCACCACATCGGGGGGTACTGAAGCTTTCTTT; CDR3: CASTTSGGTEAFF
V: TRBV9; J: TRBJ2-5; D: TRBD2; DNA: TGTGCCAGCAGCGTTAGCGGGAGCCAAGAGACCCAGTACTTC; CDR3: CASSVSGSQETQYF
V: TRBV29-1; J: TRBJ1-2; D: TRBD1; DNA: TGCAGCGTTGAGGTCATGACAGGGAGTTCTGGCTACACCTTC; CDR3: CSVEVMTGSSGYTF
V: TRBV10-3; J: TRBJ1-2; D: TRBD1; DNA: TGTGCCACCATGGGACAGTACTATGGCTACACCTTC; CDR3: CATMGQYYGYTF
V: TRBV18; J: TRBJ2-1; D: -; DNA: TGTGCCAGCTCCGAACCGGTACAGGGCGGTAATGAGCAGTTCTTC; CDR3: CASSEPVQGGNEQFF
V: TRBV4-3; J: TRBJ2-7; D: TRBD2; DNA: TGCGCCAGCAGCCAAGGGGTAGCGGGTCTTTCTAGTTACGAGCAGTACTTC; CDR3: CASSQGVAGLSSYEQYF
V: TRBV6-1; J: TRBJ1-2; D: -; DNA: TGTGCCAGCAGTGAAGGAGGTAACTATGGCTACACCTTC; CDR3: CASSEGGNYGYTF
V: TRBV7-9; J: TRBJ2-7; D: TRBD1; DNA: TGTGCCAGCAGCTTATATGGGGACAGTTTCTACGAGCAGTACTTC; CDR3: CASSLYGDSFYEQYF
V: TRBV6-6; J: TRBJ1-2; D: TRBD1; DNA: TGTGCCAGCAGTTACCCCGGAGCCCAGGGGGATGGCTACACCTTC; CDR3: CASSYPGAQGDGYTF
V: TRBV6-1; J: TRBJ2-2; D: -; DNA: TGTGCCAGCAGTCCCGCCTACAGGACCGGGGAGCTGTTTTTT; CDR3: CASSPAYRTGELFF
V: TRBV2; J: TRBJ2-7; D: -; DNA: TGTGCCAGCAGTGACCCCGCCTCGGTACCTTACGAGCAGTACTTC; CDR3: CASSDPASVPYEQYF
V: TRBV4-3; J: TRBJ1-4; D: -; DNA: TGCGCCAGCAGCCAAGACAGGGGCAATAATGAAAAACTGTTTTTT; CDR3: CASSQDRGNNEKLFF
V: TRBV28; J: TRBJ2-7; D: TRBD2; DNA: TGTGCCAGCAAGTGGCGGGGGGGGTACTACGAGCAGTACTTC; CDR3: CASKWRGGYYEQYF
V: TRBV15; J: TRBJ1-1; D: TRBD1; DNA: TGTGCCACCAGGACAGGGTACACTGAAGCTTTCTTT; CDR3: CATRTGYTEAFF
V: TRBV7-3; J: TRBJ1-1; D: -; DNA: TGTGCCAGCAGCACACGGGAAAACACTGAAGCTTTCTTT; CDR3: CASSTRENTEAFF
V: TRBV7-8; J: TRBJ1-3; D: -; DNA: TGTGCCAGCAGCTCAGGCAACGCCATATATTTT; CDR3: CASSSGNAIYF
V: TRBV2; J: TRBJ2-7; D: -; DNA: TGTGCCAGCAGTGAGACTACACAGACCTACGAGCAGTACTTC; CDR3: CASSETTQTYEQYF
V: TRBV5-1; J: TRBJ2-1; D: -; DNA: TGCGCCAGCAGCTTGGGCGGGGACAATGAGCAGTTCTTC; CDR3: CASSLGGDNEQFF
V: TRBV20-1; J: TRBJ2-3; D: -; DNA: TGCAGTGCCTCCGTAACAGATACGCAGTATTTT; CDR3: CSASVTDTQYF
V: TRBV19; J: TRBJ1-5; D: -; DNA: TGTGCCAGTAGTGTAATGGGAGGGCAGAATCAGCCCCAGCATTTT; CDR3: CASSVMGGQNQPQHF
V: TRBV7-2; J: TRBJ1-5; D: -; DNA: TGTGCCAGCAGCCTTAGCAATCAGCCCCAGCATTTT; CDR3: CASSLSNQPQHF
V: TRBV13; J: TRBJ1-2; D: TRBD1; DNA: TGTGCCAGCAGCTTTCGGGGACAGGAAGGCTACACCTTC; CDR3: CASSFRGQEGYTF
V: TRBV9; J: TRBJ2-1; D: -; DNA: TGTGCCAGCAGCGTAGCTACGGGGAATGAGCAGTTCTTC; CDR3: CASSVATGNEQFF
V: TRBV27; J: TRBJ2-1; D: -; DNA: TGTGCCAGCAGTTTTAACCCAGGGGAGCAGTTCTTC; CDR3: CASSFNPGEQFF
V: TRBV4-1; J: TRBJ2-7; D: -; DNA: TGCGCCAGCAGCAGCAGGGGTGGCGAGCAGTACTTC; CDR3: CASSSRGGEQYF
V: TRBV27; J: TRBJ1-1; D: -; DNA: TGTGCCAGCAGTCGGGTGAACACTGAAGCTTTCTTT; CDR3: CASSRVNTEAFF
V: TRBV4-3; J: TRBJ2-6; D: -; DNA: TGCGCCAGCAGCCAAGCAGACTCTGGGGCCAACGTCCTGACTTTC; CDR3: CASSQADSGANVLTF
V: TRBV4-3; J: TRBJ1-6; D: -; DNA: TGCGCCAGCAGCCAAGAATCCTTACAGAATAATTCACCCCTCCACTTT; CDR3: CASSQESLQNNSPLHF
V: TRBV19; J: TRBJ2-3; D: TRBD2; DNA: TGTGCCAGCCGGGGGGGACTAGGGTTTCCAGATACGCAGTATTTT; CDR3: CASRGGLGFPDTQYF
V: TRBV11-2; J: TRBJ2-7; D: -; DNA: TGTGCCAGCAGCTTAGGGGCAGGGGTTGTGAACGAGCAGTACTTC; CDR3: CASSLGAGVVNEQYF
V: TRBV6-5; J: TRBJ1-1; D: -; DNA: TGTGCCAGCAGTTTGGACAGGAACACTGAAGCTTTCTTT; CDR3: CASSLDRNTEAFF